This TCR beta chain was identified during a study of blood T cell repertoires in COVID-19. Whole-study context: Sites in the United States, Italy and Spain provided acute and convalescent COVID-19 samples. PBMCs, B-cell-depleted T cells, or T cells provided the cDNA or gDNA that made up the material.

Original data processing: For nucleated cells, counts were estimated from reference gene primer amplification. The table came from immunoSEQ multiplex PCR; TCRdb's copy has only in-frame clones and leaves some out. Clonal size and the V and J genes are those of that table, whereas D and trimming came from the DNA. The sample lists 150,000 to 200,000 clones, more than 85% occurring once. CDR1 is LNHDA and CDR2 is SQIVND in the germline V gene (reference sequence). Trimming at V came to 4 bases and at J to 4 bases, leaving 7 bases not matched to a gene. This CDR3 contains 15 residues. This clone appeared once.

The TCR was taken from a man younger than 30 with acute or convalescent COVID-19. The rearrangement joins TRBV19 to TRBJ1-2; TRBD1 aligns across 9 bases. Sequencing was done on a sample of peripheral blood. CDR3 protein: CASSKTGTGFYGYTF. The CDR3 DNA follows: TGTGCCAGTAGTAAGACCGGGACAGGGTTCTATGGCTACACCTTC.